This T cell receptor (beta chain) was documented in a study of cytomegalovirus exposure and HLA in healthy donors. Overall study findings and caveats: A few chains tied to CMV proved CMV antigen-specific in vitro. It was 150 to 200 TCR beta chains that were listed as cytomegalovirus-associated. The majority of CMV-associated TCR beta chains were reported as apparently HLA-restricted in a later analysis.

CDR1 and CDR2 (germline): LGHNT, FRNRAP. After removal of 3 bases from V and 0 bases from J, the junction contained 3 bases not matched to a gene. The CDR3 is 15 residues long. Concerning this clone: Its antigen is not known.

Both 60 Vbeta primers and 13 Jbeta primers went into the PCR. The repertoire was sequenced with immunoSEQ multiplex PCR; TCRdb's copy has only in-frame clones and lacks some. The sample yields roughly 200,000 clones, under 85% seen once. The J gene is TRBJ2-3, the V gene TRBV12-5, with 7 bases matching TRBD1. The source of this sequence is a man aged 45-65 years in good health and CMV-seronegative. The sample comprised PBMCs. The CDR3 spells CASGFEGASTDTQYF. CDR3 bases: TGTGCTAGTGGTTTTGAGGGGGCTAGCACAGATACGCAGTATTTT. The full variable domain, completed using reference TRBV12-5 and TRBJ2-3, is DARVTQTPRHKVTEMGQEVTMRCQPILGHNTVFWYRQTMMQGLELLAYFRNRAPLDDSGMPKDRFSAEMPDATLATLKIQPSEPRDSAVYFCASGFEGASTDTQYFGPGTRLTVL.